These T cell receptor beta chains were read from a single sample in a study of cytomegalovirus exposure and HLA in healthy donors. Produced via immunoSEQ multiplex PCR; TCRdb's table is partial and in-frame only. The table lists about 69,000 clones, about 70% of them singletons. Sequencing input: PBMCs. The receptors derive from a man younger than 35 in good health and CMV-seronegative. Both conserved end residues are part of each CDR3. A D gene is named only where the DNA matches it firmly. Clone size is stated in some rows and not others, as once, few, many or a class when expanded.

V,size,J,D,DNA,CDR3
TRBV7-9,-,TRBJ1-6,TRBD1,TGTGCCAGCAGCTTAGATGGACAGGGGAATTCACCCCTCCACTTT,CASSLDGQGNSPLHF
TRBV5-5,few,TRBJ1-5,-,TGTGCCAGCAGCTTGGCAGGGCTTGGCAATCAGCCCCAGCATTTT,CASSLAGLGNQPQHF
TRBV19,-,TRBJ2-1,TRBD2,TGTGCCAGTAGTTTAAGACTAGCCAACAATGAGCAGTTCTTC,CASSLRLANNEQFF
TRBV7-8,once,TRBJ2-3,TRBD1,TGTGCCAGCAACGCGGGACAGGGGGCAGATACGCAGTATTTT,CASNAGQGADTQYF
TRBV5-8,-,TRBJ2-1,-,TGTGCCAGCAGACTTGCCGGGGGTGGCAATGAGCAGTTCTTC,CASRLAGGGNEQFF
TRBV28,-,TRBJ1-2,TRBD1,TGTGCCAGCAGTTTTCCCCGGACAGGGGGTGGCTACACCTTC,CASSFPRTGGGYTF
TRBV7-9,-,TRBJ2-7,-,TGTGCCAGCAGCTTAGAAGTCAGGTCCTACGAGCAGTACTTC,CASSLEVRSYEQYF
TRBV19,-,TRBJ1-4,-,TGTGCCGCCCGGCAGGGCCAGGCAACTAATGAAAAACTGTTTTTT,CAARQGQATNEKLFF
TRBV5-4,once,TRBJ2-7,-,TGTGCCAGCAGCCACCAGGGGGGTCTTGACGAGCAGTACTTC,CASSHQGGLDEQYF
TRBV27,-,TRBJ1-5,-,TGTGCCAGCAGAAACGGGGGGGAGCCCCAGCATTTT,CASRNGGEPQHF
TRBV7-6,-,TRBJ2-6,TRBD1,TGTGCCAGCAGCTTATCCCAGATCCAGACAGGGATCAGCTCTGGGGCCAGCGTCCTGACTTTC,CASSLSQIQTGISSGASVLTF
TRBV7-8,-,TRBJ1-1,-,TGTGCCAGCAGAATGACAGGATGGTCTGAAGCTTTCTTT,CASRMTGWSEAFF
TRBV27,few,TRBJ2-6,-,TGTGCCAGCAGTTTATTCTGGAGGGGCACGGGGGCCAACGTCCTGACTTTC,CASSLFWRGTGANVLTF
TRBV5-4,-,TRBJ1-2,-,TGTGCCAGCAGCTTGGTCTCTAACTATGGCTACACCTTC,CASSLVSNYGYTF
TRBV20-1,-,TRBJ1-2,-,TGCAGTGCTAGAACAAACTATGGCTACACCTTC,CSARTNYGYTF
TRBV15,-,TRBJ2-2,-,TGTGCCACCAACGTGGGGGCCCTGGAATCTGGGGAGCTGTTTTTT,CATNVGALESGELFF
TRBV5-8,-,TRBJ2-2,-,TGTGCCAGCAGCACTTTCACCGGGGAGCTGTTTTTT,CASSTFTGELFF
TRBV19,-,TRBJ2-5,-,TGTGCCAGTAGTATAGGGACAGCCACACTTTTAGAGACCCAGTACTTC,CASSIGTATLLETQYF
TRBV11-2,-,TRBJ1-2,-,TGTGCCAGCAGCTTTTCAGGGTTATATGGCTACACCTTC,CASSFSGLYGYTF
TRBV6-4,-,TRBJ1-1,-,TGTGCCAGCAGTGTTCAAGAGGGTACCGGAGCTTTCTTT,CASSVQEGTGAFF
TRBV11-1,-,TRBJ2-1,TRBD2,TGTGCCAGCACCCCGGGGGGGAGCTCCTACAATGAGCAGTTCTTC,CASTPGGSSYNEQFF
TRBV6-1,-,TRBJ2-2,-,TGTGCCAGCAGTCCCCGCGGCGGGGAGCTGTTTTTT,CASSPRGGELFF
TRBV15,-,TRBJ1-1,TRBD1,TGTGCCACCAGCAGAGGGACAGGGATCGGCACTGAAGCTTTCTTT,CATSRGTGIGTEAFF
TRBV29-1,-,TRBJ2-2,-,TGCAGCGTTTCACCGGTTTTGTCGACCGGGGAGCTGTTTTTT,CSVSPVLSTGELFF
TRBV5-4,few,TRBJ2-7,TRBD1,TGTGCCAGCAGTCGCCAGGGGGTGCTCTCCTACGAGCAGTACTTC,CASSRQGVLSYEQYF
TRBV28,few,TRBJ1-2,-,TGTGCCAGCAGTTTCGGGCGGGCAGTGGGTGGCTACACCTTC,CASSFGRAVGGYTF
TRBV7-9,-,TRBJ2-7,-,TGTGCCAGCAGCTTAGCGACAGAACGGCAGGGCTGGCTGGACGACGAGCAGTACTTC,CASSLATERQGWLDDEQYF
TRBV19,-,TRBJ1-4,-,TGTGCCAGTAGGTCCAGGGGTTCTAATGAAAAACTGTTTTTT,CASRSRGSNEKLFF
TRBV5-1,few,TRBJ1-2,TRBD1,TGCGCCAGCGGGCCTGGACAGGGGGACTATGGCTACACCTTC,CASGPGQGDYGYTF
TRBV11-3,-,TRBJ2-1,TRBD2,TGTGCCAGCAGCTTAGGGCGGGGGGTCACCTACAATGAGCAGTTCTTC,CASSLGRGVTYNEQFF
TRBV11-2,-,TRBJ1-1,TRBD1,TGTGCCAGCAGCATAGGACAGGGTGTAACTGAAGCTTTCTTT,CASSIGQGVTEAFF
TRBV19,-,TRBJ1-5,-,TGTGCCAGTAGGCTCCAAGGCAGGGGTCTAAATCAGCCCCAGCATTTT,CASRLQGRGLNQPQHF
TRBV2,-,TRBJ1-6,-,TGTGCCAGCAGACAGGGTCAATCACCCCTCCACTTT,CASRQGQSPLHF
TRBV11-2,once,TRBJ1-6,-,TGTGCCAGCAGCTCGGAGGGGAGGGTCCCTAATTCACCCCTCCACTTT,CASSSEGRVPNSPLHF
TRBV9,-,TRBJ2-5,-,TGTGCCAGCAGCGTAATCCCGAGGGAAGAGACCCAGTACTTC,CASSVIPREETQYF
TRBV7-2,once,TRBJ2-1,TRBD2,TGTGCCAGCAGCTTTGGTCCGGGGGGGTACAATGAGCAGTTCTTC,CASSFGPGGYNEQFF
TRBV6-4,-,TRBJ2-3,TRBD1,TGTGCCAGCAGTGACTCGAGGACAGGGGGCGGTGATACGCAGTATTTT,CASSDSRTGGGDTQYF
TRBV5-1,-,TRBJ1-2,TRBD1,TGCGCCAGCAGCTTGGAAGGGGGCAACTATGGCTACACCTTC,CASSLEGGNYGYTF
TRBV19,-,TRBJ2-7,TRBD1,TGTGCCAGTAGTATGACAGGGATGACCTACGAGCAGTACTTC,CASSMTGMTYEQYF
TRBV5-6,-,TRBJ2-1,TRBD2,TGTGCCAGCAGCTTCGGACTAGTCAAGGGCGGGCAGTTCTTC,CASSFGLVKGGQFF
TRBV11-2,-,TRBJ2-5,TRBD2,TGTGCCAGCAGCGTAACCCTAGCGGGGGGGCGTGAGACCCAGTACTTC,CASSVTLAGGRETQYF